The 2 T cell receptor beta chains presented below share a single source sample, sequenced in a study of blood T cell repertoires in COVID-19. The table came from immunoSEQ multiplex PCR; TCRdb's copy has only in-frame clones and leaves some out. Among 210,000 or so clones, around 80% were seen once, and the ten largest hold about 1.3%. The material sequenced was peripheral blood. The receptor source for this set is a woman aged 25-40 years with COVID-19, enrolled during active disease.

The chain uses TRBV29-1 and TRBJ2-5; TRBD2 aligns across 9 bases. J gave up 9 bases and V 6 bases, and 14 bases lay outside the gene matches. CDR1 is SQVTM, CDR2 ANQGSEA, per germline. The CDR3 loop spans 14 amino acids. The CDR3 region is CSVYGASGVLAQYF. The CDR3 DNA reads TGCAGCGTCTATGGGGCTAGCGGGGTTCTGGCCCAGTACTTC. The full variable domain, in which reference TRBV29-1 and TRBJ2-5 provide the parts outside the CDR3, is SAVISQKPSRDICQRGTSLTIQCQVDSQVTMMFWYRQQPGQSLTLIATANQGSEATYESGFVIDKFPISRPNLTFSTLTVSNMSPEDSSIYLCSVYGASGVLAQYFGPGTRLLVL.

This clone was counted once. In this CDR3 the conserved last residue, phenylalanine or tryptophan, is missing, so a read error is likely. The limits of the CDR3 on the DNA are not certain, so only TCRdb's listed CDR3 is given. The chain combines TRBV28 with TRBJ1-2; TRBD1 is taken as the D call from the table, unchecked against the DNA. The CDR3 region is 13 residues in length, termini included. Germline V gives CDR1 MDHEN, CDR2 SYDVKM. The CDR3 sequence: CASSSNGQAFLLR.